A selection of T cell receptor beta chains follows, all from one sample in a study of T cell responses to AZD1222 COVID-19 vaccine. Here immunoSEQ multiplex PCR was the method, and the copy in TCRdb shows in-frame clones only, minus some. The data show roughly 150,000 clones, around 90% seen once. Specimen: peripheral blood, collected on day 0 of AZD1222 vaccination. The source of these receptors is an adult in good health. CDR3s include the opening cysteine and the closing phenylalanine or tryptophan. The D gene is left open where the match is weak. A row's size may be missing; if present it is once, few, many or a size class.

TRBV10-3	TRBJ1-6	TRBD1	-	TGTGCCATCAGTGATGGGGGACAGTGGTCACCCCTCCACTTT	CAISDGGQWSPLHF
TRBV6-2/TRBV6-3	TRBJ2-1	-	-	TGTGCCAGCAGTTATGGACAGACTACCTACAATGAGCAGTTCTTC	CASSYGQTTYNEQFF
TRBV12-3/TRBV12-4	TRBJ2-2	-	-	TGTGCCAGCAGTATCAGAGGTGGCGGGGAGCTGTTTTTT	CASSIRGGGELFF
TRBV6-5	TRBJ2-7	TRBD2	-	TGTGCCAGCAGGGGGGGGTTGGAGCAGTACTTC	CASRGGLEQYF
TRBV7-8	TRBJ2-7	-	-	TGTGCCAGCAGCCCTAGGGACGGGCTTGTTTGGGAGCAGTACTTC	CASSPRDGLVWEQYF
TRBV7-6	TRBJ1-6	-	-	TGTGCCAGCAGCTTCGGGGGGAATTCACCCCTCCACTTT	CASSFGGNSPLHF
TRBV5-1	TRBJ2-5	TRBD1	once	TGCGCCAGCAGCTTGGTAGGGGGACAGGCCTTCCAAGAGACCCAGTACTTC	CASSLVGGQAFQETQYF
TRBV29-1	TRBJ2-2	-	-	TGCAGCATACTCCTCGCGGGGACCGGGGAGCTGTTTTTT	CSILLAGTGELFF
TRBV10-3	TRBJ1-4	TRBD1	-	TGTGCCACACAAGGACAGGGTAAAGAAAAACTGTTTTTT	CATQGQGKEKLFF
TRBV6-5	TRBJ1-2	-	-	TGTGCCAGCAGTTACTCAGCCGGTGGCTACACCTTC	CASSYSAGGYTF
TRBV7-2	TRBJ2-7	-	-	TGTGCCAGCAGCTTAGCGGCACCCTACTACGAGCAGTACTTC	CASSLAAPYYEQYF
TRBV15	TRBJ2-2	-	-	TGTGCCACCAGCAGAGACCTAGGGACTTTGAACACCGGGGAGCTGTTTTTT	CATSRDLGTLNTGELFF
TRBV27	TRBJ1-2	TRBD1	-	TGTGCCAGCAGGGCCGTGGGGACAGGGGACTATGGCTACACCTTC	CASRAVGTGDYGYTF
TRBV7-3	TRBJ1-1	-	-	TGTGCCAGCAGCTTAAGGGGGAGGGGCCCGAACACTGAAGCTTTCTTT	CASSLRGRGPNTEAFF
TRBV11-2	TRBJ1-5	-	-	TGTGCCAGCAGTAACTCTTCCGCGGCTACCCAAAGGTATCAGCCCCAGCATTTT	CASSNSSAATQRYQPQHF
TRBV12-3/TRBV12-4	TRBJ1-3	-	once	TGTGCCAGCAGTCTCTCTGGAAACACCATATATTTT	CASSLSGNTIYF